This T cell receptor (beta chain) was identified during a study of blood T cell repertoires in COVID-19. Study summary: Sample material is recorded as cDNA or gDNA derived from T cells, B-cell-depleted T cells, or PBMCs.

The assay was immunoSEQ multiplex PCR, and TCRdb's table has in-frame clones only and misses some. The table includes under 300,000 clones, 83% detected once. The TCR sequence derives from a human donor in a cohort sampled during active COVID-19. The specimen sequenced was peripheral blood.

The CDR3 bases are TGTGCCACCAGCAGAGCCAGGGGGGTCGCCTACGAGCAGTACTTC. Its protein is CATSRARGVAYEQYF. This rearrangement joins TRBV15 to TRBJ2-7, with a tentative D call TRBD1 (7 bases). The V gene lost 1 base and the J gene lost 2 bases, with 12 bases spanning the gap. The CDR3 sequence is 15 residues long. Germline assignment: CDR1 LNHNV and CDR2 YYDKDF (reference sequence).